The 3 T cell receptor beta chains reported below all come from one sample, sequenced in a study of T cells in narcolepsy. Profiling relied on immunoSEQ multiplex PCR, and the TCRdb table lists in-frame clones only, not all of them. The table records about 29,000 clones, 87% of them present only once. Sequences were obtained from memory (CD45RA-) CD4+ T cells from blood. The receptors were sampled from a human donor in good health.

The chain joins TRBV6-1 to TRBJ1-6; 7 bases line up with TRBD1. CDR1 is MNHNS and CDR2 is SASEGT in the germline V gene. CDR3 length: 12 residues. The J segment lost 9 bases and the V segment lost 6 bases, leaving 2 bases of the junction unmatched. Here the CDR3 DNA reads TGTGCCAGCAGCCACAGGGGTTCACCCCTCCACTTT. As protein: CASSHRGSPLHF.

This clone was picked up a small number of times. The chain combines TRBV2 with TRBJ1-1, with D unclear. CDR1 is SNHLY, CDR2 FYNNEI, per germline. The CDR3 runs 12 residues. V shed 5 bases and J shed 4 bases, with 8 bases lying between them. The CDR3 nucleotides read TGTGCCAGCAGTCTGGAGGCCACTGAAGCTTTCTTT. It translates to CASSLEATEAFF.

Written as DNA, the CDR3 is TGTGCCAGCAGTTACTCTGCAGGGGGCAACTACGAGCAGTACTTC. As protein: CASSYSAGGNYEQYF. V is TRBV6-5 and J is TRBJ2-7, with TRBD1 identical over 8 bases. The CDR3 runs 15 residues. V lost 0 bases and J lost 3; bases outside the gene matches: 4. Germline loops: CDR1 MNHEY, CDR2 SVGAGI.